The 26 T cell receptor beta chains below come from one sample, sequenced in a study of Ad26.COV2.S vaccination and SARS-CoV-2 variants. Here immunoSEQ multiplex PCR was the method, and the copy in TCRdb shows in-frame clones only, minus some. The table lists 400,000 to 500,000 clones, approximately 89% of them singletons. Treatment indicated: 15 to 20 received Ad26.COV2.S at low or high dose, single or two shots; 5 received placebo; per-sample allocation not given. The study sampled participants on day 63 after the first vaccine or placebo injection. The sequencing used peripheral blood, collected in a trial of Ad26.COV2.S vaccine versus placebo. The receptors stem from a person aged 18 to 65 who received the Ad26.COV2.S COVID-19 vaccine or a placebo.

V is TRBV7-2 and J is TRBJ1-1, with 7 nucleotides matching TRBD1. Germline V gene lookup returns CDR1 SGHTA and CDR2 FQGNSA. The CDR3 sequence is 14 residues long. V lost 2 bases and J lost 4; bases outside the gene matches: 4. CDR3 residues: CASSLKGARTEAFF. CDR3 bases: TGTGCCAGCAGCTTAAAGGGGGCTCGCACTGAAGCTTTCTTT.

The rearrangement joins TRBV14 to TRBJ2-1, with D tentatively TRBD2 (5 bases). The V gene's germline CDR1 is SGHDN and CDR2 FVKESK. V was cut by 2 bases and J by 6 bases, with 8 bases left in between. CDR3 length: 13 amino acids. The CDR3 protein is CASSQTLGNEQFF. The CDR3 DNA follows: TGTGCCAGCAGCCAAACACTAGGCAATGAGCAGTTCTTC.

In its sample, this clone was seen once. The chain couples TRBV19 to TRBJ1-3; a possible D gene is TRBD1 (6 bases). This CDR3 region has 14 residues. CDR1 is LNHDA, CDR2 SQIVND, per germline (reference sequence). The V end lost 8 bases, the J end lost 1 base, and 12 bases lay between the germline ends. CDR3 nucleotide sequence: TGTGCCAGTCATCAGGGGATTTCTGGAAACACCATATATTTT. Translated: CASHQGISGNTIYF. Complete variable domain (other parts from reference TRBV19 and TRBJ1-3): DGGITQSPKYLFRKEGQNVTLSCEQNLNHDAMYWYRQDPGQGLRLIYYSQIVNDFQKGDIAEGYSVSREKKESFPLTVTSAQKNPTAFYLCASHQGISGNTIYFGEGSWLTVV.

This chain joins TRBV5-8 and TRBJ1-2, with D maybe TRBD1 (6 bases). Germline CDR1 and CDR2: SGHTS and YDEGEE. Trimming took 0 bases from V and 1 from J, leaving 10 bases between them. CDR3 length equals 15 residues. This CDR3 reads CASSLAGTLNYGYTF. In DNA form, the CDR3 reads TGTGCCAGCAGCTTGGCCGGGACACTTAACTATGGCTACACCTTC.

The chain employs TRBV18 and TRBJ2-7; 9 nucleotides line up with TRBD2. The V and J ends lost 2 bases and 6 bases, in that order; junction bases with no gene match: 11. This CDR3 comprises 16 residues. From germline, CDR1 is KGHSH and CDR2 LQKENI. Written as DNA, the CDR3 is TGTGCCAGCTCACCAGAATTAGCGGGAGTGGGTATCGAGCAGTACGTC. It specifies CASSPELAGVGIEQYV.

This clone was seen only once. The rearrangement joins TRBV4-1 to TRBJ1-2, with TRBD1 matching over 7 bases. Germline trimming cut 3 bases from V and 7 bases from J; bases unmatched to any gene: 8. This CDR3 is 14 amino acids long. Germline V CDR1 and CDR2: MGHRA, YSYEKL. The DNA of the CDR3 is TGCGCCAGCAGCCACGGAAGGGGGCCGCGTGGCTACACCTTC. Encoded protein: CASSHGRGPRGYTF.

The rearrangement joins TRBV27 to TRBJ2-3, with D perhaps TRBD1 or TRBD2 (5 bases each). The V gene's germline CDR1 is MNHEY and CDR2 SMNVEV (reference sequence). CDR3 size: 13 residues. Trimming pared 5 bases from V and 5 bases from J, leaving 11 bases between. CDR3 residues: CASSPGTGDTQYF. CDR3 DNA: TGTGCCAGCAGTCCGGGGACGGGAGATACGCAGTATTTT.

The genes are TRBV11-3 and TRBJ1-1, with 7 positions matching TRBD1. The ends lost 5 bases at V and 0 bases at J; junction bases unmatched: 9. Looked up from germline, CDR1 is SGHNT and CDR2 is YENEEA. CDR3 length: 16 amino acids. The CDR3 DNA reads as TGTGCCAGCAGCCCCCTGACAGGGCCCATGAACACTGAAGCTTTCTTT. Its translation: CASSPLTGPMNTEAFF.

The chain has TRBV9 and TRBJ1-6; unclear D gene. V was shortened by 0 bases and J by 9 bases, with 13 bases between the two germline ends. This CDR3 contains 15 residues. CDR1 and CDR2 from the germline V gene are SGDLS and YYNGEE. CDR3 loop: CASSVEAGMGSPLHF. For the CDR3, the DNA is TGTGCCAGCAGCGTAGAAGCGGGGATGGGTTCACCCCTCCACTTT.

The CDR3 protein is CSASMTSGGPDTQYF. The CDR3 bases are TGCAGTGCTAGTATGACTAGCGGGGGGCCAGATACGCAGTATTTT. The rearrangement links TRBV20-1 to TRBJ2-3; 13 bases line up with TRBD2. V shed 3 bases, J shed 4 bases, and the junction held 4 bases outside the gene matches. Germline CDR1 is DFQATT and CDR2 is SNEGSKA (reference sequence). This CDR3 has 15 amino acids.

CDR3 amino acids: CASSLEQGDYTF. CDR3 DNA: TGTGCCAGCAGCTTGGAACAGGGAGACTACACCTTC. The chain is built from TRBV5-4 and TRBJ1-2; tentative D call: TRBD1 (6 bases). The CDR3 consists of 12 residues. Per germline, CDR1 SGHNT and CDR2 YYREEE (reference sequence). Trimming pared 0 bases from V and 10 bases from J, leaving 10 bases between.

This chain links TRBV6-5 with TRBJ2-7, with 8 bases fitting TRBD1. CDR1 is MNHEY and CDR2 is SVGAGI in the germline V gene. Trimming removed 6 bases from V and 5 bases from J; junction bases left unmatched: 9. The CDR3 is 14 residues long. The CDR3 DNA follows: TGTGCCAGCAGCAGCACGGACAGGGAAGACGAGCAGTACTTC. Protein: CASSSTDREDEQYF.

V gene TRBV9 combines with J gene TRBJ2-7; D is possibly TRBD2 (6 bases). Trimming stripped 0 bases from V and 3 bases from J, with 13 bases between. The V gene's germline CDR1 is SGDLS and CDR2 YYNGEE. CDR3 length equals 15 residues. Here the CDR3 reads CASSVAGEPIYEQYF. The CDR3 DNA reads TGTGCCAGCAGCGTAGCGGGGGAGCCTATCTACGAGCAGTACTTC.

With regard to this clone: Different DNA sequences within this sample yield the same CDR3. The V gene is TRBV9, the J gene TRBJ1-1; D is uncertain. Germline V gene lookup returns CDR1 SGDLS and CDR2 YYNGEE. V lost 0 bases and J lost 4, with 7 bases in between. This CDR3 is 13 amino acids long. CDR3 nucleotide sequence: TGTGCCAGCAGCGTAGGCGGATCCACTGAAGCTTTCTTT. It codes for CASSVGGSTEAFF.

V and J are TRBV6-6 and TRBJ2-7; TRBD2 matches 11 bases. This CDR3 has 13 residues. J lost 7 bases, V lost 6 bases, and 5 bases had no gene match. CDR1 is MNHNY and CDR2 is SVGAGI in the germline V gene (reference sequence). CDR3 coding DNA: TGTGCCAGCAGCGCCGGGACTAGCGGAGAGCAGTACTTC. It codes for CASSAGTSGEQYF.

This chain joins TRBV7-2 and TRBJ1-2; D is possibly TRBD1 (5 bases). Germline CDR1 SGHTA, CDR2 FQGNSA. V shed 5 bases and J shed 4 bases, with 14 bases lying between them. The CDR3 runs to 14 residues. This CDR3 is CASSHGTPGYGYTF. Written as DNA, the CDR3 is TGTGCCAGCAGCCACGGGACTCCCGGCTATGGCTACACCTTC.

The J gene is TRBJ2-1, the V gene TRBV7-3, with D possibly matching TRBD2 (5 bases). CDR3 length: 18 amino acids. Between the trimmed V and J ends, which lost 1 base and 4 bases, there was a span of 20 bases. Per germline, CDR1 SGHTA and CDR2 FQGTGA. CDR3 residues: CASSLNGPGSTTYNEQFF. CDR3 nucleotide sequence: TGTGCCAGCAGCTTAAACGGCCCGGGGTCAACGACATACAATGAGCAGTTCTTC. The entire variable domain, with the rest obtained from reference TRBV7-3 and TRBJ2-1, is as follows: GAGVSQTPSNKVTEKGKYVELRCDPISGHTALYWYRQSLGQGPEFLIYFQGTGAADDSGLPNDRFFAVRPEGSVSTLKIQRTERGDSAVYLCASSLNGPGSTTYNEQFFGPGTRLTVL.

This sequence joins TRBV5-1 and TRBJ1-5; D gene uncertain. Germline assignment: CDR1 SGHRS and CDR2 YFSETQ. Trimming took off 0 bases at V and 5 bases at J, with 12 bases between the two ends. CDR3 size: 15 residues. The CDR3 loop is CASSLAGQVYQPQHF. The CDR3 DNA sequence: TGCGCCAGCAGCTTGGCCGGGCAAGTCTATCAGCCCCAGCATTTT.

V gene TRBV3-1 (or the pseudogene TRBV3-2) combines with J gene TRBJ1-1, with D hard to call. This CDR3 has 15 amino acids. V was cut by 4 bases and J by 8 bases, with 20 bases left in between. The germline CDR1 and CDR2 sequences are LGHDT and YNNKEL (reference sequence). For the CDR3, the DNA is TGTGCCAGCAGCCCGGCCTCGGAAACTCCCGGGGAAGCTTTCTTT. This gives the protein CASSPASETPGEAFF.

Only one count was recorded for this clone. V usage is TRBV7-2 and J usage is TRBJ2-7, with D tentatively TRBD2 (6 bases). The germline V gene has CDR1 SGHTA and CDR2 FQGNSA. The CDR3 contains 16 residues. The V and J ends lost 6 bases and 2 bases respectively, with 20 bases between them. The CDR3 DNA is TGTGCCAGCAGATTGTCGTGGGGGGATATGCCCTACGAGCAGTACTTC. Protein sequence: CASRLSWGDMPYEQYF.

Here the CDR3 reads CASSSLQGENTEAFF. In DNA form, the CDR3 reads TGTGCCAGCAGCTCCCTTCAGGGGGAGAACACTGAAGCTTTCTTT. The V and J genes are TRBV7-2 and TRBJ1-1; 7 positions match TRBD1. The CDR3 is 15 amino acids. J was trimmed by 1 base and V by 4 bases; bases with no gene match: 6. The germline V gene has CDR1 SGHTA and CDR2 FQGNSA.

The V and J genes are TRBV6-6 and TRBJ2-1; TRBD2 is a possible D gene (6 bases). This CDR3 spans 16 amino acids. Germline CDR1 reads MNHNY; CDR2 reads SVGAGI (reference sequence). Trimming shortened V by 4 bases and J by 4 bases, and 17 bases separated the two germline ends. CDR3 nucleotide sequence: TGTGCCAGCAGTTTCCATCCGGGGGTAGGGTACAATGAGCAGTTCTTC. Amino acid sequence: CASSFHPGVGYNEQFF.

This chain uses TRBV19 with TRBJ2-1; D not resolved. The CDR3 spans 13 residues. V was pared by 2 bases and J by 5 bases, with 7 bases between. Germline V lookup: CDR1 LNHDA, CDR2 SQIVND (reference sequence). The CDR3 DNA sequence: TGTGCCAGTAGTATAAACAGCAACAATGAGCAGTTCTTC. Translating it yields CASSINSNNEQFF.

The chain carries TRBV4-3 and TRBJ2-7, with 8 positions matching TRBD1. From germline, CDR1 is LGHNA and CDR2 YSLEER. Trimming took 0 bases from V and 2 from J; bases not matched to a gene: 12. This CDR3 region has 18 residues. In DNA form, the CDR3 reads TGCGCCAGCAGCCAAGATCCGGGAGCATGGGACAGGACCTACGAGCAGTACTTC. Its translation: CASSQDPGAWDRTYEQYF.

CDR3 loop: CASSQTNPGRGKSTF. CDR3 nucleotides: TGTGCCAGCAGCCAAACTAACCCGGGACGGGGGAAGAGCACCTTC. The chain employs TRBV3-1 (or the pseudogene TRBV3-2) and TRBJ1-2, with D perhaps matching TRBD1 (5 bases). V lost 2 bases and J lost 13, with 23 bases in between. The CDR3 is 15 amino acids. Germline lookup yields CDR1 LGHDT and CDR2 YNNKEL (reference sequence).

The chain couples TRBV7-9 to TRBJ2-7; the D is unclear. In germline, CDR1 is SEHNR, CDR2 FQNEAQ (reference sequence). V was pared by 3 bases and J by 4 bases, with 7 bases between. The CDR3 is 12 amino acids. The CDR3 protein is CASSLIKYEQYF. CDR3 nucleotide sequence: TGTGCCAGCAGCTTGATTAAATACGAGCAGTACTTC.